This T cell receptor beta chain was identified during a study of cytomegalovirus exposure and HLA in healthy donors. For the study at large: In an early release, HLA-typed donors contributed tens of millions of unique TCR sequences. Study-level findings and limits: The presence/absence work took it that sequencing depth was about the same across donors.

In the case of this clone: Its specificity is unknown.

CDR1 is SNHLY, CDR2 FYNNEI, per germline. J lost 5 bases, V lost 6 bases, and 7 bases had no gene match. The CDR3 is 14 residues long. These donors counted as nominally healthy when sampled, but unrecorded immune exposures were likely. Researchers ran the PCR with 60 Vbeta and 13 Jbeta primers. Some clones are missing from TCRdb's copy, which holds only in-frame ones; the method was immunoSEQ multiplex PCR. The table has 150,000 to 200,000 clones, just over 70% seen once. The receptor was derived from a man younger than 35 in good health and CMV-seropositive. The chain uses TRBV2 and TRBJ1-1, with 9 bases aligning to TRBD1. The material sequenced was PBMCs. Written as DNA, the CDR3 is TGTGCCAGCAGAGCCCGGGACAGGGTGACTGAAGCTTTCTTT. Residues: CASRARDRVTEAFF.